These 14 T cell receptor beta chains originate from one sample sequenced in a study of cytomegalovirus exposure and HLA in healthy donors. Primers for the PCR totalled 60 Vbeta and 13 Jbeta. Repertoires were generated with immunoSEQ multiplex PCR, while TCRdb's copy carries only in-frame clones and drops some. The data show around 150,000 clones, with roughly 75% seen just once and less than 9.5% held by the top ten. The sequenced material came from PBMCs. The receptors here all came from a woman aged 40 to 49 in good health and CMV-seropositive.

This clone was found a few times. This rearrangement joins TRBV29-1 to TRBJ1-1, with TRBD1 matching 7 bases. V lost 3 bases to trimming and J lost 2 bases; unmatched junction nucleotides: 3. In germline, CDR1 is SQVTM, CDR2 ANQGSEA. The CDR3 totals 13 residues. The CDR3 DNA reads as TGCAGCGTTGACCCAGGGGGAAACACTGAAGCTTTCTTT. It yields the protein CSVDPGGNTEAFF. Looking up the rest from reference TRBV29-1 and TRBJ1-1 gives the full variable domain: SAVISQKPSRDICQRGTSLTIQCQVDSQVTMMFWYRQQPGQSLTLIATANQGSEATYESGFVIDKFPISRPNLTFSTLTVSNMSPEDSSIYLCSVDPGGNTEAFFGQGTRLTVV.

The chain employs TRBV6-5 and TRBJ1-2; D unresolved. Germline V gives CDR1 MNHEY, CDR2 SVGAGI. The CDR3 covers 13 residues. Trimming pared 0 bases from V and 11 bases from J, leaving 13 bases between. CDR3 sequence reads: CASSYSLAGLYTF. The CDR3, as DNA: TGTGCCAGCAGTTACTCCTTAGCGGGATTGTACACCTTC.

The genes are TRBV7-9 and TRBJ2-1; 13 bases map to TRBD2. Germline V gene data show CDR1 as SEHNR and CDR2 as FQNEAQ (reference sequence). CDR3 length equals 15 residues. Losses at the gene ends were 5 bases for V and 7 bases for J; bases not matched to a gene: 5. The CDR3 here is CASSPPLAGGNEQFF. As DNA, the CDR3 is TGTGCCAGCAGCCCCCCACTAGCGGGAGGGAATGAGCAGTTCTTC.

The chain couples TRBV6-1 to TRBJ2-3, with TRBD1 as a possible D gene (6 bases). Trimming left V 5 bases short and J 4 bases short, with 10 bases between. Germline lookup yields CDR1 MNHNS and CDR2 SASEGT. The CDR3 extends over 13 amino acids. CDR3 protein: CASSTGMADTQYF. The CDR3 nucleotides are TGTGCCAGCAGTACAGGGATGGCAGATACGCAGTATTTT.

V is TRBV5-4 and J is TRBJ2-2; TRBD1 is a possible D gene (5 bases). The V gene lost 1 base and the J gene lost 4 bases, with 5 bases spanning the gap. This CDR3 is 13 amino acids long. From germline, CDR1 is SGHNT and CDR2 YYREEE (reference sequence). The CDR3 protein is CASSLQGTGELFF. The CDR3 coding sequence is TGTGCCAGCAGCTTGCAGGGCACCGGGGAGCTGTTTTTT.

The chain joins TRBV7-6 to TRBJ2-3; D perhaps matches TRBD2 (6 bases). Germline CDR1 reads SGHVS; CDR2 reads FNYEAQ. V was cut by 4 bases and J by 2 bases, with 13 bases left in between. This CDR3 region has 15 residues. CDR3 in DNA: TGTGCCAGCAGCTCCTGGACTAATCCCACAGATACGCAGTATTTT. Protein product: CASSSWTNPTDTQYF.

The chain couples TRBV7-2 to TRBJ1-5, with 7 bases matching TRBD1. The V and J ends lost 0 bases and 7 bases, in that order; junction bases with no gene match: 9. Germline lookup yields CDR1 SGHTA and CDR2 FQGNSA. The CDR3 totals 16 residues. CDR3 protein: CASSLAPPGTAQPQHF. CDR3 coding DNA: TGTGCCAGCAGCTTAGCACCTCCGGGGACAGCCCAGCCCCAGCATTTT.

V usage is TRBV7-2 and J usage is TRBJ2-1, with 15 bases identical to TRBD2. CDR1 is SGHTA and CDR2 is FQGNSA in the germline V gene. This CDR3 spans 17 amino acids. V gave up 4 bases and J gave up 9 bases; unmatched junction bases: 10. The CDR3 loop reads CASSSPGLAGGPGEQFF. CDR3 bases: TGTGCCAGCAGCTCGCCGGGACTAGCGGGAGGCCCGGGTGAGCAGTTCTTC.

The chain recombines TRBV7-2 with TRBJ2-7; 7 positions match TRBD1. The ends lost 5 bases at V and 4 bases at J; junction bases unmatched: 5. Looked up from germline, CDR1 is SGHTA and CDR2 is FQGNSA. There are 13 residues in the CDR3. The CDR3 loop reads CASSPRTGYEQYF. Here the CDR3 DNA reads TGTGCCAGCAGCCCTAGGACAGGTTACGAGCAGTACTTC. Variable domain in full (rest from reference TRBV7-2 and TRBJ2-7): GAGVSQSPSNKVTEKGKDVELRCDPISGHTALYWYRQSLGQGLEFLIYFQGNSAPDKSGLPSDRFSAERTGGSVSTLTIQRTQQEDSAVYLCASSPRTGYEQYFGPGTRLTVT.

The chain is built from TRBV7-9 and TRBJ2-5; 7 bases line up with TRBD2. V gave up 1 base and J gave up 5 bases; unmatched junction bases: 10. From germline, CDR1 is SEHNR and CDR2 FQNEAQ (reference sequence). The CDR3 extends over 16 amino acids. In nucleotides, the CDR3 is TGTGCCAGCAGCTTAGTCGTAGGGAGGGCCTTGGAGACCCAGTACTTC. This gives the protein CASSLVVGRALETQYF.

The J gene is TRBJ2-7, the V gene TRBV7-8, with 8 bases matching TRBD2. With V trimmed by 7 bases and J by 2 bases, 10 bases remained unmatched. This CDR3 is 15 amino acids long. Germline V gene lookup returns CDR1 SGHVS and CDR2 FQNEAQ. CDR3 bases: TGTGCCAGCACCAAAAGTCCAGCGGGGGCCTACGAGCAGTACTTC. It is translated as CASTKSPAGAYEQYF.

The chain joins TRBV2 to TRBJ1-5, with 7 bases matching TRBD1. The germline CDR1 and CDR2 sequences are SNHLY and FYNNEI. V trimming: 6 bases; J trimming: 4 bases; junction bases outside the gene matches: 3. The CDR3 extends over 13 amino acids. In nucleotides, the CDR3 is TGTGCCAGCAGCGAGGGGGCGAATCAGCCCCAGCATTTT. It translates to CASSEGANQPQHF.

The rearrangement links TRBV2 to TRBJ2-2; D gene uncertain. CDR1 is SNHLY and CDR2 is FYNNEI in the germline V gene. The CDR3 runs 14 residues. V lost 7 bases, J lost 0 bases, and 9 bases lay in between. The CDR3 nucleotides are TGTGCCAGCACCGGGTTCGCGAACACCGGGGAGCTGTTTTTT. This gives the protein CASTGFANTGELFF.

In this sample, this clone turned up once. CDR3: CASSIAGNEQYF. CDR3 DNA sequence: TGTGCCAGTAGTATAGCCGGTAACGAGCAGTACTTC. The V gene is TRBV19, the J gene TRBJ2-7; no clear D gene. In germline, CDR1 is LNHDA, CDR2 SQIVND (reference sequence). This CDR3 comprises 12 residues. Trimming took 1 base from V and 5 from J, leaving 6 bases between them.